This T cell receptor (beta chain) was identified in a study of OX40 agonist ivuxolimab in advanced cancers. The assay was immunoSEQ multiplex PCR, and TCRdb's table has in-frame clones only and misses some. The top ten clones hold around 1.5% of a sample with over 75,000 clones, 90% of them seen once. CDR3 size: 14 residues. The germline V gene encodes CDR1 SNHLY and CDR2 FYNNEI. Trimming took off 4 bases at V and 1 base at J, with 8 bases between the two ends. The clonotype was recovered from an adult with an advanced solid tumor such as melanoma, head and neck, liver or kidney cancer. The sample in question was CD4+ or CD8+ T cells sorted from blood, obtained in a trial of the OX40 agonist ivuxolimab. The rearrangement links TRBV2 to TRBJ1-3, with a tentative D call TRBD1 (5 bases). The CDR3 is CASSAGLSGNTIYF. CDR3 DNA sequence: TGTGCCAGCAGTGCAGGGTTATCTGGAAACACCATATATTTT.